The 12 T cell receptor beta chains below were found in one sample sequenced in a study of beta chain features in type 1 diabetes (dated by TCRdb to 2017 to 2018). Study-wide conclusions, independent of this receptor: Type 1 diabetes patients showed a moderate but significant shortening of TCRB CDR3 length in all four CD4+ subsets.

Library creation used the immunoSEQ multiplex PCR assay. All of the isolated RNA was reverse transcribed with the High Capacity cDNA Reverse Transcription Kit, so expressed TCRB transcripts were sequenced. The source is immuneACCESS, and TCRdb retained only in-frame sequences with V and J called. Part of the clones is not carried over; for the studies checked, unresolved V genes explain less than half of this, and the remainder is unexplained. This sample lists around 600,000 clones; roughly 12% were detected once. The ten largest clonotypes hold 0.09% to 0.15% of the sample. For these TCRs, the target antigens are not known. Sequencing input: naive CD4+ T cells from blood. In the paper's terms, the cell subset or site label means: true naive CD4+ T cells. The receptors shown here come from a man aged 25 to 45 with type 1 diabetes.

This clone was observed once. The V call is TRBV20-1, the J call TRBJ2-1, with D unclear. In germline, CDR1 is DFQATT, CDR2 SNEGSKA (reference sequence). The V gene lost 3 bases and the J gene lost 9 bases, with 6 bases spanning the gap. The CDR3 runs 10 residues. Here the CDR3 reads CSASGREQFF. Written as DNA, the CDR3 is TGCAGTGCTAGTGGGCGTGAGCAGTTCTTC.

Concerning this clone itself: The sample holds other DNA sequences that translate to the same CDR3. The V and J genes are TRBV6-5 and TRBJ2-7; D gene uncertain. The V end lost 2 bases, the J end lost 7 bases, and 6 bases lay between the germline ends. The length of the CDR3 is 11 residues. CDR1 MNHEY and CDR2 SVGAGI come from the germline V gene. In DNA, the CDR3 is TGTGCCAGCAGTTACATGGGGGAGCAGTACTTC. Translation: CASSYMGEQYF.

This clone was detected only a few times. The chain uses TRBV29-1 and TRBJ1-3, with D tentatively TRBD1 (6 bases). Germline assignment: CDR1 SQVTM and CDR2 ANQGSEA. This CDR3 has 12 amino acids. Trimming removed 4 bases at V and 4 bases at J, with 8 bases between. The CDR3 loop reads CSVVDRGNTIYF. The CDR3 region has the DNA TGCAGCGTTGTAGACAGGGGAAACACCATATATTTT.

This clone was counted between two and nine times. The chain links TRBV18 to TRBJ1-2, with 7 bases fitting TRBD1. Unmatched junction bases numbered 6, after V lost 6 bases and J lost 2 bases. CDR1 and CDR2 from the germline V gene are KGHSH and LQKENI. The CDR3 consists of 14 residues. CDR3 DNA sequence: TGTGCCAGCTCTCCAAAGACAGGGAACTATGGCTACACCTTC. Translating gives CASSPKTGNYGYTF.

This clone showed up just a few times. The chain uses TRBV7-9 and TRBJ2-2; maybe TRBD2 (5 bases). Trimming took 2 bases from V and 0 from J, leaving 10 bases between them. The CDR3 runs to 16 residues. CDR1 is SEHNR and CDR2 is FQNEAQ in the germline V gene (reference sequence). In DNA, the CDR3 is TGTGCCAGCAGCTTACTTCTAGCCGCGAACACCGGGGAGCTGTTTTTT. Amino acids: CASSLLLAANTGELFF. Full variable domain (rest looked up from reference TRBV7-9 and TRBJ2-2): DTGVSQNPRHKITKRGQNVTFRCDPISEHNRLYWYRQTLGQGPEFLTYFQNEAQLEKSRLLSDRFSAERPKGSFSTLEIQRTEQGDSAMYLCASSLLLAANTGELFFGEGSRLTVL.

This clone was picked up a small number of times. The J gene is TRBJ1-1, the V gene TRBV29-1; weak D call: TRBD1 (5 bases). Germline-derived CDR1 and CDR2 are SQVTM and ANQGSEA. The V end was cut by 4 bases, the J end by 5 bases, with 17 bases between. CDR3 length: 14 amino acids. CDR3 region: CSVGQTQGGTEAFF. CDR3 coding DNA: TGCAGCGTTGGGCAAACCCAGGGTGGGACTGAAGCTTTCTTT.

V and J are TRBV19 and TRBJ1-1; TRBD1 aligns across 10 bases. V trimming: 4 bases; J trimming: 1 base; junction bases outside the gene matches: 9. The length of the CDR3 is 17 residues. Germline V gene lookup returns CDR1 LNHDA and CDR2 SQIVND (reference sequence). CDR3 sequence: CASSTRPGQGTNTEAFF. The CDR3 DNA is TGTGCCAGTAGTACCCGACCGGGACAGGGGACGAACACTGAAGCTTTCTTT.

Turning to this clone: One end of the junction does not line up with germline, which may come from a read error. V usage is TRBV6-6 and J usage is TRBJ1-5; D not certain. Per germline, CDR1 MNHNY and CDR2 SVGAGI (reference sequence). The length of the CDR3 is 11 residues. The CDR3 spells CASSYNQAQHF. The CDR3 DNA sequence: TGTGCCAGCAGTTACAATCAGGCCCAGCATTTT.

CDR3 nucleotides: TGTGCCAGCTCACCACGACCGGGAGACAACGGGAATGAGCAGTTCTTC. Its protein product is CASSPRPGDNGNEQFF. The chain links TRBV18 to TRBJ2-1, with D maybe TRBD2 (6 bases). This CDR3 is 16 amino acids long. Germline CDR1 and CDR2: KGHSH and LQKENI. Between the trimmed V and J ends, which lost 1 base and 7 bases, there was a span of 17 bases.

J is TRBJ1-5 and V is TRBV7-2; D call uncertain. CDR1 is SGHTA and CDR2 is FQGNSA in the germline V gene. The CDR3 is 15 residues long. V was trimmed by 1 base and J by 0 bases, leaving 7 bases between them. DNA of the CDR3: TGTGCCAGCAGCTTAGACAGTCTTAGCAATCAGCCCCAGCATTTT. Its protein product is CASSLDSLSNQPQHF.

This clone was seen a handful of times. The V gene is TRBV6-1, the J gene TRBJ1-2, with D perhaps TRBD1 (5 bases). Between the trimmed V and J ends, which lost 3 bases and 6 bases, there was a span of 14 bases. Looked up from germline, CDR1 is MNHNS and CDR2 is SASEGT. CDR3 length equals 14 residues. Here the CDR3 reads CASSDAFRVHGYTF. The CDR3, as DNA: TGTGCCAGCAGTGATGCGTTCAGGGTCCATGGCTACACCTTC.

The chain employs TRBV25-1 and TRBJ2-5; D remains unclear. The V gene's germline CDR1 is MGHDK and CDR2 SYGVNS. This CDR3 is built from 15 residues. V lost 1 base, J lost 2 bases, and 11 bases lay in between. CDR3 protein: CASSEFGRVQETQYF. CDR3 DNA sequence: TGTGCCAGCAGTGAATTCGGAAGGGTACAAGAGACCCAGTACTTC.